This TCR beta chain was sequenced in a study of blood T cell repertoires in COVID-19. Study-level information: Acute-phase and convalescent COVID-19 samples originated in the United States, Italy and Spain. Sources were T cells, B-cell-depleted T cells, or PBMCs; the material itself was cDNA or gDNA.

As handled by the study authors: Reference gene primers were amplified, and this amplification served to estimate nucleated cell counts. This table comes from immunoSEQ multiplex PCR, and its TCRdb copy is limited to in-frame clones, with some not included. D and trimming come from the DNA, and the V and J calls and clone size come from that table. The sample contains 100,000 to 150,000 clones, roughly 88% of which appear only once. The TCR sequence derives from a woman older than 75 with acute or convalescent COVID-19. The sequenced sample was peripheral blood.

The CDR3 coding sequence is TGTGCCAGCAGTTTAAGACAGGGCAGGGGCTACACCTTC. Amino acid sequence: CASSLRQGRGYTF. This sequence joins TRBV28 and TRBJ1-2, with 7 bases identical to TRBD1. The V gene's germline CDR1 is MDHEN and CDR2 SYDVKM. J lost 8 bases, V lost 2 bases, and 5 bases had no gene match. The length of the CDR3 is 13 residues.